This T cell receptor beta chain is drawn from a study of cytomegalovirus exposure and HLA in healthy donors. Study results and caveats: As immune exposure information, only CMV serostatus was available.

This cohort consisted of healthy bone marrow donors. The germline CDR1 and CDR2 sequences are SGHRS and YFSETQ. This CDR3 contains 13 residues. Trimming removed 4 bases at V and 5 bases at J, with 12 bases between. 13 Jbeta primers and 60 Vbeta primers were used for the PCR. Assay: immunoSEQ multiplex PCR; the TCRdb copy retains only in-frame clones and omits some. This sample has around 74,000 clones, with less than 80% found just once. Note on this clone: What it binds is unknown.

The TCR was taken from a man aged 30 to 39 in good health and CMV-seronegative. V is TRBV5-1 and J is TRBJ2-5, with D possibly TRBD2 on 6 matching bases. Sequencing was performed on PBMCs. The CDR3 bases are TGCGCCAGCAGCGCGGGAATCAGGGAGACCCAGTACTTC. It is translated as CASSAGIRETQYF.